Each of the 8 T cell receptor beta chains below was sequenced from the same sample in a study of beta chain features in type 1 diabetes. The investigators reverse transcribed all of the isolated RNA, so they sequenced expressed TCRB transcripts. Assay used: immunoSEQ multiplex PCR; TCRdb lists only in-frame clones, some missing. The sample has 430,000 or so clones, 11% seen once; the top ten hold over 0.04%. Input material: naive CD4+ T cells from blood. Source of these receptors: a woman aged 18-29 years in good health.

To note about this clone: This sample includes further DNA sequences coding for the same CDR3. The genes are TRBV7-2 and TRBJ2-5; possibly TRBD1 or TRBD2 for D (7 bases each). Germline V lookup: CDR1 SGHTA, CDR2 FQGNSA. Between the trimmed V and J ends, which lost 0 bases and 5 bases, there was a span of 10 bases. This CDR3 has 14 residues. CDR3 coding DNA: TGTGCCAGCAGCTTAGCGGGAGGGGGCGAGACCCAGTACTTC. Amino acid sequence: CASSLAGGGETQYF.

The rearrangement uses TRBV15 and TRBJ2-2; D might be TRBD2 (6 bases). There are 15 residues in the CDR3. The germline CDR1 and CDR2 sequences are LNHNV and YYDKDF (reference sequence). V was cut by 2 bases and J by 7 bases, with 14 bases left in between. The CDR3 bases are TGTGCCACCAGCAGATCGGGGACTTCTTACGGGGAGCTGTTTTTT. It translates to CATSRSGTSYGELFF.

The J gene is TRBJ2-3, the V gene TRBV2; D gene ambiguous. Trimming left V 7 bases short and J 5 bases short, with 7 bases between. In germline, CDR1 is SNHLY, CDR2 FYNNEI. The CDR3 extends over 11 amino acids. The CDR3 protein is CASKLRDTQYF. The CDR3 DNA is TGTGCCAGCAAGCTCAGAGATACGCAGTATTTT.

The rearrangement uses TRBV7-3 and TRBJ2-3; TRBD1 matches at 7 bases. From germline, CDR1 is SGHTA and CDR2 FQGTGA. The CDR3 is 15 residues long. V lost 5 bases and J lost 0; bases outside the gene matches: 5. CDR3 bases: TGTGCCAGCAGCCCACAGGGGATTAGCACAGATACGCAGTATTTT. Translated, it gives CASSPQGISTDTQYF.

The V gene is TRBV4-3, the J gene TRBJ1-5, with D maybe TRBD1 (6 bases). This CDR3 is built from 15 residues. V was clipped by 0 bases and J by 1 base, with 7 bases between them. The germline V gene encodes CDR1 LGHNA and CDR2 YSLEER. The CDR3 reads CASSQERGSNQPQHF. In DNA, the CDR3 is TGCGCCAGCAGCCAAGAAAGGGGGAGCAATCAGCCCCAGCATTTT.

This clone was counted between two and nine times. The V and J genes are TRBV29-1 and TRBJ2-5; either TRBD1 or TRBD2 may supply D (5 bases each). The V end was cut by 8 bases, the J end by 4 bases, with 20 bases between. CDR1 is SQVTM, CDR2 ANQGSEA, per germline. The CDR3 consists of 14 residues. The CDR3 DNA is TGCAGCAACGTCGCGGCTCAGAGGGGAGAGACCCAGTACTTC. Translated: CSNVAAQRGETQYF.

This clone came up a few times. V gene TRBV7-2 combines with J gene TRBJ1-4; D remains unclear. This CDR3 is built from 14 residues. V was trimmed by 1 base and J by 3 bases, leaving 6 bases between them. Germline V CDR1 and CDR2: SGHTA, FQGNSA. The CDR3 nucleotides read TGTGCCAGCAGCTTAGACGGGGCTAATGAAAAACTGTTTTTT. Its protein is CASSLDGANEKLFF.

This clone was picked up a small number of times. The chain couples TRBV19 to TRBJ2-5, with D possibly TRBD2 on 6 matching bases. This CDR3 is built from 15 residues. The V gene lost 0 bases and the J gene lost 5 bases, with 13 bases spanning the gap. The germline V gene encodes CDR1 LNHDA and CDR2 SQIVND (reference sequence). CDR3 sequence reads: CASSIDGRSGETQYF. The CDR3 coding sequence is TGTGCCAGTAGTATAGATGGCAGGAGCGGGGAGACCCAGTACTTC.